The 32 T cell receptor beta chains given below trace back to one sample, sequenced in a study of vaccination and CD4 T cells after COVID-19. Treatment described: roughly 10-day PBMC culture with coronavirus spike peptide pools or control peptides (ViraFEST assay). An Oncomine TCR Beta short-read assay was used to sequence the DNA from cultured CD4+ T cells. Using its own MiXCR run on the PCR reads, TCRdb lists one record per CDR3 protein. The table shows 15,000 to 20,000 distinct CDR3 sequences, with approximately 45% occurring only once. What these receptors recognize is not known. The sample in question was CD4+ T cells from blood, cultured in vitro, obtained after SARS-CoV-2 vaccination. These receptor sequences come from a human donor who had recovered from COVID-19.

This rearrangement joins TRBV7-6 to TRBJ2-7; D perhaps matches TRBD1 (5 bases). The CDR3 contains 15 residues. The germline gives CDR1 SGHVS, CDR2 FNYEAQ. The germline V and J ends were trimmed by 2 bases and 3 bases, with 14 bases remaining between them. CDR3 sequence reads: CASSLSTGSNYEQYF. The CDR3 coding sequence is TGTGCCAGCAGCTTAAGCACAGGATCCAACTACGAGCAGTACTTC.

CDR3 bases: TGTGCCACCAGCAGAGGGTATCCAGGGAGGGCTAATGAAAAACTGTTTTTT. It is translated as CATSRGYPGRANEKLFF. This rearrangement joins TRBV15 to TRBJ1-4; weak D call: TRBD1 (5 bases). This CDR3 is 17 amino acids long. Per germline, CDR1 LNHNV and CDR2 YYDKDF (reference sequence). The germline V and J ends were trimmed by 1 base and 3 bases, with 15 bases remaining between them.

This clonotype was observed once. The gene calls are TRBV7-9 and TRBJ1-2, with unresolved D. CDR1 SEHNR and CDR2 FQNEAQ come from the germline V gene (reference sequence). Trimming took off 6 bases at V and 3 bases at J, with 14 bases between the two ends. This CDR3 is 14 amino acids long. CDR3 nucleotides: TGTGCCAGCAGTCCGCGGGCCATCTACTATGGCTACACCTTC. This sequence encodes CASSPRAIYYGYTF.

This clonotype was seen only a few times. CDR3 bases: TGTGCCAGCAGCTCTCGACTAGCGGGAGGGCGGGCAGATACGCAGTATTTT. The encoded protein is CASSSRLAGGRADTQYF. The chain recombines TRBV11-1 with TRBJ2-3; 14 nucleotides align to TRBD2. The CDR3 spans 17 residues. Trimming cost V 4 bases and J 4 bases; bases outside gene matches: 7. Germline CDR1 and CDR2: SGHAT and FQDESV (reference sequence).

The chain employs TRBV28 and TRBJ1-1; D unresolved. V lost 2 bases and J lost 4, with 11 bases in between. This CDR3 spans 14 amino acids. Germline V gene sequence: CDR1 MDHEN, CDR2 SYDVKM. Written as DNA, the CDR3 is TGTGCCAGCAGTTTAGTGGTTTTGGGCACTGAAGCTTTCTTT. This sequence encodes CASSLVVLGTEAFF. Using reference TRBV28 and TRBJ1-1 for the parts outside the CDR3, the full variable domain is DVKVTQSSRYLVKRTGEKVFLECVQDMDHENMFWYRQDPGLGLRLIYFSYDVKMKEKGDIPEGYSVSREKKERFSLILESASTNQTSMYLCASSLVVLGTEAFFGQGTRLTVV.

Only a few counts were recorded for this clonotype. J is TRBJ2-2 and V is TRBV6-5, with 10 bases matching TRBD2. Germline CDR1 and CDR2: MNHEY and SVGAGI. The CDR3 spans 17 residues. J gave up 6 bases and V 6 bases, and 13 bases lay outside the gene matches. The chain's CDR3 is CASRYLLAGGSSGELFF. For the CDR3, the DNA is TGTGCCAGCAGATACCTCTTAGCGGGAGGTAGTTCCGGGGAGCTGTTTTTT.

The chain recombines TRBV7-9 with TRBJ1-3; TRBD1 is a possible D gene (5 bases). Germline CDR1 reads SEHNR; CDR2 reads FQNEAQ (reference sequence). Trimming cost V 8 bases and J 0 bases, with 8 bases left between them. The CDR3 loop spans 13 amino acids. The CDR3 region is CASRGDSGNTIYF. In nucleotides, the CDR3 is TGTGCCAGCCGGGGGGACTCTGGAAACACCATATATTTT.

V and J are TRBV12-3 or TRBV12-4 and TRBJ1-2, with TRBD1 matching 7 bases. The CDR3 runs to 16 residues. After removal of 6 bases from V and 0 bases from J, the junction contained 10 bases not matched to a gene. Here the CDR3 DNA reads TGTGCCAGCAGGCAACAGGGGAATATAGCTAACTATGGCTACACCTTC. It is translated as CASRQQGNIANYGYTF.

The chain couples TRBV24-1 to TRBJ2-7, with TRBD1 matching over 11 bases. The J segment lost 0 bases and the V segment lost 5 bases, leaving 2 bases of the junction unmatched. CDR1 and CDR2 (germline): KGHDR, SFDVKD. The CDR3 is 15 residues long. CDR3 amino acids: CATSAGTGGSYEQYF. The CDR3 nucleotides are TGTGCCACCAGTGCGGGGACAGGGGGCTCCTACGAGCAGTACTTC.

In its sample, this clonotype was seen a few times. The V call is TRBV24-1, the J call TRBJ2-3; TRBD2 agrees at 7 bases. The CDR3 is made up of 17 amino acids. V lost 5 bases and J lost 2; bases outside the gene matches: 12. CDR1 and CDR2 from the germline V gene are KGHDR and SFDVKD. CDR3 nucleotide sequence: TGTGCCACCAGTGGTTGGCATCCAGCGGGACTCACAGATACGCAGTATTTT. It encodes CATSGWHPAGLTDTQYF.

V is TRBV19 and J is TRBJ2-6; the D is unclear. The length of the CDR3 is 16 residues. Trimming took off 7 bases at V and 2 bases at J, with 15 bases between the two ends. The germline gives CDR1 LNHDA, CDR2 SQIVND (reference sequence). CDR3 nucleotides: TGTGCCAGTACTCTGACCGCCTTAGCTGGGGCCAACGTCCTGACTTTC. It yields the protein CASTLTALAGANVLTF.

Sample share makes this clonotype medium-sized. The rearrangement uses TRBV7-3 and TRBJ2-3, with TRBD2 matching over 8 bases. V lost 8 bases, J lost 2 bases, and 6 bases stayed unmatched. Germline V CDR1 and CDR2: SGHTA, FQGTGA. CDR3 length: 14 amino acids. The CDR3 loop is CASASGYATDTQYF. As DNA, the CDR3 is TGTGCCAGCGCTAGCGGGTATGCCACAGATACGCAGTATTTT.

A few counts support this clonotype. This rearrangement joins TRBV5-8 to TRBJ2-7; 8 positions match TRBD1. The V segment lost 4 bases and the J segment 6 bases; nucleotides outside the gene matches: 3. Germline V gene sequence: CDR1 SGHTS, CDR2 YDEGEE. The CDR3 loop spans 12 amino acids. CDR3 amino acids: CASSRTGSEQYF. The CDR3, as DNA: TGTGCCAGCAGCCGGACAGGGTCCGAGCAGTACTTC.

Here the CDR3 reads CASSTTEGQAHYEQYF. In DNA form, the CDR3 reads TGTGCCAGCAGTACGACCGAGGGACAGGCTCACTACGAGCAGTACTTC. The gene calls are TRBV28 and TRBJ2-7, with 8 positions matching TRBD1. The CDR3 is made up of 16 amino acids. J lost 3 bases, V lost 5 bases, and 12 bases had no gene match. Looked up from germline, CDR1 is MDHEN and CDR2 is SYDVKM.

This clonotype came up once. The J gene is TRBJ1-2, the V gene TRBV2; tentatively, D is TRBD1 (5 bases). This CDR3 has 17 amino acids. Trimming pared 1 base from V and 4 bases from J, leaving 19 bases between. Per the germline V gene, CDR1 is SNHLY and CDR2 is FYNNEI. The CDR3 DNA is TGTGCCAGCAGTGAAGTCCGGGCGGGGCAGGCGGGCTATGGCTACACCTTC. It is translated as CASSEVRAGQAGYGYTF.

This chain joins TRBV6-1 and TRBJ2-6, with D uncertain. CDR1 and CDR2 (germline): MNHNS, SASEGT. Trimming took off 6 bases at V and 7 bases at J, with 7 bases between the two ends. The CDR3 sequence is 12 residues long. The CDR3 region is CASSARANVLTF. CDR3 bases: TGTGCCAGCAGCGCTAGAGCCAACGTCCTGACTTTC.

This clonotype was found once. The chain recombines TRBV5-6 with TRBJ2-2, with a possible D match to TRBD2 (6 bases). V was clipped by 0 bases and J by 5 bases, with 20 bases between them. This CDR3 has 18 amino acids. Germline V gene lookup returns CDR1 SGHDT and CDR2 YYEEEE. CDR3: CASSLALWNAGSTGELFF. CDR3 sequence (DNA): TGTGCCAGCAGCTTGGCCCTTTGGAATGCGGGATCTACCGGGGAGCTGTTTTTT.

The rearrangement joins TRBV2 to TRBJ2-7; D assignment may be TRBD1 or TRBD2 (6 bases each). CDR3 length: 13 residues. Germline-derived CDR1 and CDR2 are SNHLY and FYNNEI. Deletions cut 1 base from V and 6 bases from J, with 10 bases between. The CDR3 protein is CASSEEGGSEQYF. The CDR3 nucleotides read TGTGCCAGCAGTGAAGAAGGGGGGTCCGAGCAGTACTTC. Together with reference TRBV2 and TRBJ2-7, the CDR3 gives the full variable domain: EPEVTQTPSHQVTQMGQEVILRCVPISNHLYFYWYRQILGQKVEFLVSFYNNEISEKSEIFDDQFSVERPDGSNFTLKIRSTKLEDSAMYFCASSEEGGSEQYFGPGTRLTVT.

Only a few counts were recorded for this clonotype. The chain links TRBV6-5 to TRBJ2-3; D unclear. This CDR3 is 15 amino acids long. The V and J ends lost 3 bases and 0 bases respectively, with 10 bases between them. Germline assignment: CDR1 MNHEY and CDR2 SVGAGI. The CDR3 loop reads CASSYDGTSTDTQYF. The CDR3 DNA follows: TGTGCCAGCAGTTATGACGGAACTAGCACAGATACGCAGTATTTT.

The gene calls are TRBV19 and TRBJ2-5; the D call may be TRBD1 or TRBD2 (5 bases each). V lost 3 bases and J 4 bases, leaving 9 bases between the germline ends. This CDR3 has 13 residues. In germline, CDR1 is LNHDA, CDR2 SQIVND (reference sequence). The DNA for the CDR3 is TGTGCCAGTAGTATGGGGGTAGGAGAGACCCAGTACTTC. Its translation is CASSMGVGETQYF.

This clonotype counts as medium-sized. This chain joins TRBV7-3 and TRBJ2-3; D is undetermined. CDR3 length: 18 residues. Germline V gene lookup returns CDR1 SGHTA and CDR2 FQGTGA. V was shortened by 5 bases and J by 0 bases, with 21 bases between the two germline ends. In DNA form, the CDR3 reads TGTGCCAGCAGCCCCAAGCCCTACCCTGGATCTAGCACAGATACGCAGTATTTT. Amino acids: CASSPKPYPGSSTDTQYF.

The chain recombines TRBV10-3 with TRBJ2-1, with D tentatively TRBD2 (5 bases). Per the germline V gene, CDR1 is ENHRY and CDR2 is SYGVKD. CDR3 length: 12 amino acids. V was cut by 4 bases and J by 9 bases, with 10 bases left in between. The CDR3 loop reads CAISVQEVEQFF. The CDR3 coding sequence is TGTGCCATCAGTGTCCAGGAGGTTGAGCAGTTCTTC.

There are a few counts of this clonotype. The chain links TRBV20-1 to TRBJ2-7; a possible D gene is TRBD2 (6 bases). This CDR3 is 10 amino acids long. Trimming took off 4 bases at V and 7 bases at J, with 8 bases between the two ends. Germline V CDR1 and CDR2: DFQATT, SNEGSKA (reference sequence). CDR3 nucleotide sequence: TGCAGTGCTATAGCGGTTGAGCAGTACTTC. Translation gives CSAIAVEQYF.

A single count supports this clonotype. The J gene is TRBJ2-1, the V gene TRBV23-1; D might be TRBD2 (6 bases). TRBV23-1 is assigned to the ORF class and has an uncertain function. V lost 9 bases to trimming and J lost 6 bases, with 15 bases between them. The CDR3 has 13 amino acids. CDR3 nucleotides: TGCGCCAGGGCACCGGGAGCGAGCAATGAGCAGTTCTTC. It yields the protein CARAPGASNEQFF.

The CDR3 DNA reads TGTGCCAGCAGCTCCGAGACTAGCTGGGACACAGATACGCAGTATTTT. This codes for CASSSETSWDTDTQYF. The chain combines TRBV7-8 with TRBJ2-3; 7 positions match TRBD2. Germline V CDR1 and CDR2: SGHVS, FQNEAQ. This CDR3 region has 16 residues. Unmatched junction bases numbered 9, after V lost 4 bases and J lost 2 bases.

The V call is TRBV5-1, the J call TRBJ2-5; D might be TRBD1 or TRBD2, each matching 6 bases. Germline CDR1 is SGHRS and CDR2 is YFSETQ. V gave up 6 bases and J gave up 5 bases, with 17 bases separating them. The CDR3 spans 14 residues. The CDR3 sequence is CASKGGKGRETQYF. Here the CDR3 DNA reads TGCGCCAGCAAAGGGGGGAAGGGTCGGGAGACCCAGTACTTC.

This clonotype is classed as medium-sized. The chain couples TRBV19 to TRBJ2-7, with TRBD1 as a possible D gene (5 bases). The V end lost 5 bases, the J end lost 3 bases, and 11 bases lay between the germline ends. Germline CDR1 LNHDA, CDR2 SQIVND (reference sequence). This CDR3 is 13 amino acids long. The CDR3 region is CASSPRTFYEQYF. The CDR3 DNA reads TGTGCCAGTAGTCCTCGGACATTCTACGAGCAGTACTTC.

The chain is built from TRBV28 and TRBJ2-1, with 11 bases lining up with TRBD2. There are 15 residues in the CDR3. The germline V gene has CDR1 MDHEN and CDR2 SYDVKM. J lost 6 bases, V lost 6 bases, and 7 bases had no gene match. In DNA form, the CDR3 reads TGTGCCAGCAGGTTAGCGGGAGGGCCGTCCAATGAGCAGTTCTTC. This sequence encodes CASRLAGGPSNEQFF.

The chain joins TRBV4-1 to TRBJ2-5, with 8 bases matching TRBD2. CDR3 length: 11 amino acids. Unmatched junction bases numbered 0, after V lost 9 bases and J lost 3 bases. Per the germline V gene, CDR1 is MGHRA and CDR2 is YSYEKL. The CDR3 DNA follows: TGCGCCAGACTAGCGGAAGAGACCCAGTACTTC. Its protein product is CARLAEETQYF.

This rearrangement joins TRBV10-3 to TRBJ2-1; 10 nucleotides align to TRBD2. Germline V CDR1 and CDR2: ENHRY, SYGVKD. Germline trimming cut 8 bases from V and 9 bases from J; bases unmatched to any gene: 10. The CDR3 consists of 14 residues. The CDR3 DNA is TGTGCCATCGGTTCCCTAGCGGGAGAGGGTGAGCAGTTCTTC. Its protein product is CAIGSLAGEGEQFF.

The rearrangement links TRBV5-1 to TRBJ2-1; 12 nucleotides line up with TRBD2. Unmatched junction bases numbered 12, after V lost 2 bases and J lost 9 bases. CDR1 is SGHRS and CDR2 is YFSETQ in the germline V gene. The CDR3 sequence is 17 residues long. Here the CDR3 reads CASSFPRTSGDLSEQFF. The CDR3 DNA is TGCGCCAGCAGCTTCCCCCGGACTAGCGGGGACCTCAGTGAGCAGTTCTTC. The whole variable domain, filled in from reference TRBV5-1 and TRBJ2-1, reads KAGVTQTPRYLIKTRGQQVTLSCSPISGHRSVSWYQQTPGQGLQFLFEYFSETQRNKGNFPGRFSGRQFSNSRSEMNVSTLELGDSALYLCASSFPRTSGDLSEQFFGPGTRLTVL.

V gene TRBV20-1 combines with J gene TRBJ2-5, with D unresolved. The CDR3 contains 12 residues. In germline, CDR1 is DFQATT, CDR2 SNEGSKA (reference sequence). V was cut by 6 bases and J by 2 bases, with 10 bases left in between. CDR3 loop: CSAHLAQETQYF. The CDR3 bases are TGCAGTGCACACTTGGCTCAAGAGACCCAGTACTTC.